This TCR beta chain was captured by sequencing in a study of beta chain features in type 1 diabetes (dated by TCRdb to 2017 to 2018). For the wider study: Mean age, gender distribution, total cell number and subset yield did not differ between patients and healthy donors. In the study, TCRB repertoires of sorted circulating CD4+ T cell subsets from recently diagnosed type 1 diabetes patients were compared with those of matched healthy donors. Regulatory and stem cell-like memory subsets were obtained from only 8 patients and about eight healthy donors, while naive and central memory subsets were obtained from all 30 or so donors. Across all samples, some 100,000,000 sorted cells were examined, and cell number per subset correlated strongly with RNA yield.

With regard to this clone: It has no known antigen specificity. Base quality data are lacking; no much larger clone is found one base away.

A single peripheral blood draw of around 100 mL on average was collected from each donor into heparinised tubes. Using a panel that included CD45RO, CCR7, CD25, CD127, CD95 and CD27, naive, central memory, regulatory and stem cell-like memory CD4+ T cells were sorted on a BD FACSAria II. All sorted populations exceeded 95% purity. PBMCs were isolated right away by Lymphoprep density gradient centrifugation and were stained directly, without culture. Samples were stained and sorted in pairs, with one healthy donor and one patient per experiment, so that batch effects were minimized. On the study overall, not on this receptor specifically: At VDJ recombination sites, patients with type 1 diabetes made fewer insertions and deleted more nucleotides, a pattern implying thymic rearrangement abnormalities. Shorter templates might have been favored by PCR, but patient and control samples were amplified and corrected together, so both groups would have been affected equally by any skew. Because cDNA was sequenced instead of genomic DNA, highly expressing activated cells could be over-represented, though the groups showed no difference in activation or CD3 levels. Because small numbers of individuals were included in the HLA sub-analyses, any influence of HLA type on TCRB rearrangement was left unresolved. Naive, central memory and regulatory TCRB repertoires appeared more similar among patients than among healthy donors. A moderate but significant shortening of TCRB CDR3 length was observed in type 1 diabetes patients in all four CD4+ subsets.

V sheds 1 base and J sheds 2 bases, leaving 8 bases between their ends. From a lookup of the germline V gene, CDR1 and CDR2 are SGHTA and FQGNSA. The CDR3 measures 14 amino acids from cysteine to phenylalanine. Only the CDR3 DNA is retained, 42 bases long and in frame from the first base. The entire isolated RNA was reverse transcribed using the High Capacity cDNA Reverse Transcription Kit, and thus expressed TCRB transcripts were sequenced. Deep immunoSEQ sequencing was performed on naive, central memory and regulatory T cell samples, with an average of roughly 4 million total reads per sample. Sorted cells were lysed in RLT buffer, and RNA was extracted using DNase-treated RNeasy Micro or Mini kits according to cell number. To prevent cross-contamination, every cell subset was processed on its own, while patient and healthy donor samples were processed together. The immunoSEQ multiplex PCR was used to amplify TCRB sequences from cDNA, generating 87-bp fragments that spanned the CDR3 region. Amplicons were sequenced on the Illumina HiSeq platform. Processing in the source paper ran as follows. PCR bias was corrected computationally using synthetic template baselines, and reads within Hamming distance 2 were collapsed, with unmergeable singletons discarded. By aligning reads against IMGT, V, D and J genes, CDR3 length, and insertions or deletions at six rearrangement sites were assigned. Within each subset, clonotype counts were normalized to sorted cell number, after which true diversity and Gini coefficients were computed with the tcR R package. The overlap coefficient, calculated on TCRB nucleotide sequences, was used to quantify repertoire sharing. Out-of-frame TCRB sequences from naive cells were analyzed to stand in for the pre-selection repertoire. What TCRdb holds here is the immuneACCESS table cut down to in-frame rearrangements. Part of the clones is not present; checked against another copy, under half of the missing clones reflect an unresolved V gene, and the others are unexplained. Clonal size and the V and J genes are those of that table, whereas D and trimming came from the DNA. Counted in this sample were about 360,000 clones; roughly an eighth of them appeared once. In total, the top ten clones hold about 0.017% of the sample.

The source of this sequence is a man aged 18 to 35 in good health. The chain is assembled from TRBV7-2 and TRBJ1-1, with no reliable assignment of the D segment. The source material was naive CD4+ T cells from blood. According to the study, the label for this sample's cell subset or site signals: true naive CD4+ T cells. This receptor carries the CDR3 CASSLGSVNTEAFF. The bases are TGTGCCAGCAGCTTAGGGTCAGTAAACACTGAAGCTTTCTTT. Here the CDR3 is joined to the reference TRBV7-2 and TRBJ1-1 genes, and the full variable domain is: GAGVSQSPSNKVTEKGKDVELRCDPISGHTALYWYRQSLGQGLEFLIYFQGNSAPDKSGLPSDRFSAERTGGSVSTLTIQRTQQEDSAVYLCASSLGSVNTEAFFGQGTRLTVV.